These 2 T cell receptor beta chains share one sample of origin, sequenced in a study of blood T cell repertoires in COVID-19. The assay was immunoSEQ multiplex PCR, and TCRdb's table has in-frame clones only and misses some. The data contain around 150,000 clones, approximately 91% of them singletons. Sequenced: peripheral blood. These receptors all come from a man aged 18 to 35 with acute or convalescent COVID-19.

J is TRBJ2-7 and V is TRBV3-1 (or the pseudogene TRBV3-2), with TRBD2 matching over 11 bases. The CDR3 contains 15 residues. The germline gives CDR1 LGHDT, CDR2 YNNKEL (reference sequence). Losses at the gene ends were 4 bases for V and 7 bases for J; bases not matched to a gene: 9. CDR3 amino acids: CASSPTSGASGEQYF. The CDR3 DNA follows: TGTGCCAGCAGCCCGACTAGCGGGGCTTCAGGGGAGCAGTACTTC.

The chain has TRBV27 and TRBJ2-1, with 15 bases aligning to TRBD2. CDR1 is MNHEY and CDR2 is SMNVEV in the germline V gene (reference sequence). The CDR3 runs to 17 residues. Trimming removed 5 bases from V and 9 bases from J; junction bases left unmatched: 11. The CDR3 region has the DNA TGTGCCAGCAGTGTCGGACTAGCGGGAGGGTCTCTTGTTGAGCAGTTCTTC. Protein sequence: CASSVGLAGGSLVEQFF.